A single count supports the clone carrying this TCR beta chain. The CDR3 consists of 14 residues. CDR1 and CDR2 from the germline V gene are SGHVS and FQNEAQ. Trimming shortened V by 3 bases and J by 2 bases, and 11 bases separated the two germline ends. This sample stems from a study of T cell responses to AZD1222 COVID-19 vaccine. Sequencing used immunoSEQ multiplex PCR; TCRdb keeps in-frame clones, though not all of them. Among around 110,000 clones listed, approximately 84% were seen once. This receptor was identified in an adult in good health. The sequencing used peripheral blood, collected on day 0 of AZD1222 vaccination. This chain joins TRBV7-8 and TRBJ2-7, with D possibly being TRBD2 (6 bases). CDR3 in amino acids: CASSFRRGPYEQYF. The CDR3 nucleotides are TGTGCCAGCAGCTTTAGGCGGGGCCCCTACGAGCAGTACTTC.